Below are 17 T cell receptor beta chains sequenced from a single sample in a study of cytomegalovirus exposure and HLA in healthy donors. The PCR contained 60 Vbeta and 13 Jbeta primers. Produced via immunoSEQ multiplex PCR; TCRdb's table is partial and in-frame only. This sample has about 200,000 clones; 80% to 85% occur once, and the top ten carry about 1.7%. Specimen: PBMCs. The receptors derive from a woman aged 18 to 35 in good health and CMV-seronegative.

The chain uses TRBV19 and TRBJ1-2, with unresolved D. The CDR3 runs 11 residues. Germline V gene data show CDR1 as LNHDA and CDR2 as SQIVND (reference sequence). V lost 7 bases and J lost 2, with 5 bases in between. In nucleotides, the CDR3 is TGTGCCAGTAAACTAAACTATGGCTACACCTTC. Its protein product is CASKLNYGYTF.

The V call is TRBV29-1, the J call TRBJ2-7, with 7 bases matching TRBD1. CDR3 size: 15 residues. Germline values: CDR1 SQVTM, CDR2 ANQGSEA. J gave up 2 bases and V 6 bases, and 13 bases lay outside the gene matches. CDR3 DNA: TGCAGCGTCACACACGACAGGGATACGACCTACGAGCAGTACTTC. This sequence encodes CSVTHDRDTTYEQYF.

The chain recombines TRBV4-1 with TRBJ1-6; D not certain. Trimming removed 0 bases at V and 5 bases at J, with 14 bases between. The CDR3 runs 17 residues. Looked up from germline, CDR1 is MGHRA and CDR2 is YSYEKL. The CDR3 here is CASSQDRRPLDNSPLHF. The CDR3 nucleotides are TGCGCCAGCAGCCAAGATAGGCGGCCGCTGGATAATTCACCCCTCCACTTT.

The chain has TRBV4-3 and TRBJ1-2, with D possibly matching TRBD1 (5 bases). This CDR3 region has 17 residues. Trimming stripped 1 base from V and 5 bases from J, with 20 bases between. Germline V gene lookup returns CDR1 LGHNA and CDR2 YSLEER. CDR3 amino acids: CASSQAMLGGSGYGYTF. The CDR3 region has the DNA TGCGCCAGCAGCCAAGCGATGCTTGGGGGGTCTGGATATGGCTACACCTTC.

V is TRBV7-2 and J is TRBJ2-1, with D uncertain. V lost 0 bases and J 10 bases, leaving 4 bases between the germline ends. This CDR3 is built from 11 residues. CDR1 SGHTA and CDR2 FQGNSA come from the germline V gene. The CDR3 is CASSLAQEQFF. DNA of the CDR3: TGTGCCAGCAGCTTAGCTCAGGAGCAGTTCTTC. Using reference TRBV7-2 and TRBJ2-1 for the parts outside the CDR3, the full variable domain is GAGVSQSPSNKVTEKGKDVELRCDPISGHTALYWYRQSLGQGLEFLIYFQGNSAPDKSGLPSDRFSAERTGGSVSTLTIQRTQQEDSAVYLCASSLAQEQFFGPGTRLTVL.

The chain carries TRBV29-1 and TRBJ1-1; D unresolved. Germline V gene data show CDR1 as SQVTM and CDR2 as ANQGSEA. This CDR3 has 12 residues. V was clipped by 0 bases and J by 7 bases, with 9 bases between them. In nucleotides, the CDR3 is TGCAGCGTTGAAGAGGTCCAGGTTGAAGCTTTCTTT. It specifies CSVEEVQVEAFF.

V and J are TRBV28 and TRBJ2-1, with TRBD1 matching 8 bases. J was trimmed by 6 bases and V by 1 base; bases with no gene match: 5. The CDR3 runs to 15 residues. Germline lookup yields CDR1 MDHEN and CDR2 SYDVKM. Here the CDR3 reads CASSLSATGGNEQFF. Written as DNA, the CDR3 is TGTGCCAGCAGTTTATCAGCTACAGGGGGCAATGAGCAGTTCTTC.

The chain joins TRBV9 to TRBJ2-7; D remains unclear. V was cut by 0 bases and J by 0 bases, with 7 bases left in between. Germline V CDR1 and CDR2: SGDLS, YYNGEE. There are 14 residues in the CDR3. The CDR3 nucleotides read TGTGCCAGCAGCGTAGTTCCATCCTCCTACGAGCAGTACTTC. It specifies CASSVVPSSYEQYF.

This chain joins TRBV30 and TRBJ2-7, with 7 bases lining up with TRBD2. This CDR3 comprises 13 residues. Trimming at V came to 3 bases and at J to 4 bases, leaving 6 bases not matched to a gene. Per the germline V gene, CDR1 is GTSNPN and CDR2 is SVGIG (reference sequence). CDR3 sequence: CAWRRELSYEQYF. The CDR3 nucleotides are TGTGCCTGGAGGCGGGAGCTATCTTACGAGCAGTACTTC.

This clone was seen a few times. The chain links TRBV29-1 to TRBJ1-3; 8 bases match TRBD1. The germline V gene encodes CDR1 SQVTM and CDR2 ANQGSEA. V shed 4 bases and J 3 bases; nucleotides not matched to a gene: 5. The CDR3 spans 14 residues. CDR3: CSVASGGGGNTIYF. The CDR3 bases are TGCAGCGTTGCTTCAGGGGGCGGTGGAAACACCATATATTTT.

This clone has only a few counts. This chain uses TRBV9 with TRBJ2-7; the match to TRBD2 covers 9 bases. The CDR3 has 15 amino acids. Germline V gene lookup returns CDR1 SGDLS and CDR2 YYNGEE. Trimming at V came to 0 bases and at J to 5 bases, leaving 6 bases not matched to a gene. The CDR3 reads CASSVGLADNHEQYF. Here the CDR3 DNA reads TGTGCCAGCAGCGTAGGACTAGCGGATAACCACGAGCAGTACTTC.

The gene calls are TRBV7-8 and TRBJ2-7; a possible D gene is TRBD1 (5 bases). The CDR3 is 14 amino acids. The ends were cut back, 5 bases at V and 2 bases at J, with 13 bases in the middle. CDR1 SGHVS and CDR2 FQNEAQ come from the germline V gene. The CDR3 region has the DNA TGTGCCAGCAGCCTGAGCTCAGGGACCTACGAGCAGTACTTC. As protein: CASSLSSGTYEQYF.

The V and J genes are TRBV30 and TRBJ1-2, with D perhaps matching TRBD1 (5 bases). With 3 bases removed from V and 4 bases from J, the gap between germline ends came to 36 bases. CDR1 is GTSNPN, CDR2 SVGIG, per germline (reference sequence). The CDR3 is 21 residues long. CDR3 residues: CAWRGGYENSEGPSLPYGYTF. The CDR3 DNA reads as TGTGCCTGGAGGGGGGGGTACGAAAATTCCGAAGGGCCTTCCCTTCCCTATGGCTACACCTTC.

The chain is built from TRBV6-5 and TRBJ2-7; 7 bases align to TRBD1. This CDR3 has 13 residues. Germline CDR1 and CDR2: MNHEY and SVGAGI. The trim removed 4 bases at V and 4 bases at J, leaving 4 bases unmatched. The DNA for the CDR3 is TGTGCCAGCAGTTCGGGGACAGTGTACGAGCAGTACTTC. This codes for CASSSGTVYEQYF.

This clone was observed a single time. V is TRBV27 and J is TRBJ2-1; perhaps TRBD1 as D (6 bases). CDR1 and CDR2 (germline): MNHEY, SMNVEV (reference sequence). CDR3 size: 17 residues. Trimming left V 4 bases short and J 7 bases short, with 23 bases between. The DNA of the CDR3 is TGTGCCAGCAGTTCATTTTATGATGCGAAAAGGGGGAATGAGCAGTTCTTC. Amino acids: CASSSFYDAKRGNEQFF.

The V and J genes are TRBV30 and TRBJ2-5; TRBD1 might be the D (6 bases). Germline loops: CDR1 GTSNPN, CDR2 SVGIG (reference sequence). The ends were cut back, 0 bases at V and 5 bases at J, with 19 bases in the middle. CDR3 length: 16 amino acids. The CDR3 DNA reads as TGTGCCTGGAGTGTAAGTGGGGGCTGGGCGCTTGAGACCCAGTACTTC. Its protein is CAWSVSGGWALETQYF.

The rearrangement links TRBV7-6 to TRBJ1-1; no clear D. The CDR3 covers 15 residues. Trimming shortened V by 5 bases and J by 2 bases, and 15 bases separated the two germline ends. The germline CDR1 and CDR2 sequences are SGHVS and FNYEAQ. For the CDR3, the DNA is TGTGCCAGCAGCCTAAATCGGGTACCTAACACTGAAGCTTTCTTT. As protein: CASSLNRVPNTEAFF.